This T cell receptor (beta chain) emerged from a study of T cells in Graves' hyperthyroidism and ophthalmopathy. Amplification of TCR beta CDR3 regions was performed using RNA transcripts as template. The primer set for the first-round RT-PCR of the TCR CDR3 was HTBI. MiXCR, run by TCRdb on the multiplex PCR reads, gives a single entry per CDR3 protein. The sample has around 450,000 distinct CDR3 sequences, roughly 15% seen once. The CDR3 is made up of 15 amino acids. Per germline, CDR1 MDHEN and CDR2 SYDVKM. V trimming: 5 bases; J trimming: 3 bases; junction bases outside the gene matches: 4. In this sample, this clonotype turned up many times. Its antigen is currently unknown. Whole-study findings and limits: Most thyroid clonotypes expanded above 0.001 appeared in blood too.

The sequence came from a woman under 30 with Graves' hyperthyroidism. V gene TRBV28 combines with J gene TRBJ2-3; 11 positions match TRBD2. The source material was blood. CDR3 DNA: TGTGCCAGCAGTCAGGGACTAGCGGTAACAGATACGCAGTATTTT. Its translation: CASSQGLAVTDTQYF. Drawing the rest from reference TRBV28 and TRBJ2-3, the complete variable domain is DVKVTQSSRYLVKRTGEKVFLECVQDMDHENMFWYRQDPGLGLRLIYFSYDVKMKEKGDIPEGYSVSREKKERFSLILESASTNQTSMYLCASSQGLAVTDTQYFGPGTRLTVL.